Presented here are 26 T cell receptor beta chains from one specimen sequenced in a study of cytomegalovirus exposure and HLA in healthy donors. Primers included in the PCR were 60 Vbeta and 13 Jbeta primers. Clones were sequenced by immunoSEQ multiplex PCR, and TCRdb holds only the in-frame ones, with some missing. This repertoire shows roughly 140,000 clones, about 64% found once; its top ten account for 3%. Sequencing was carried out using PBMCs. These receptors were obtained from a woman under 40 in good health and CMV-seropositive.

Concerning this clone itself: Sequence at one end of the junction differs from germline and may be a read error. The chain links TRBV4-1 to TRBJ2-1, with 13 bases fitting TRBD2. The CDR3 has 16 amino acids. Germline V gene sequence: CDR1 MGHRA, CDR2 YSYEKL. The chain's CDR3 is CASSKDTSGRAHEQFF. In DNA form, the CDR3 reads TGCGCCAGCAGCAAAGACACTAGCGGGAGGGCCCATGAGCAGTTCTTC.

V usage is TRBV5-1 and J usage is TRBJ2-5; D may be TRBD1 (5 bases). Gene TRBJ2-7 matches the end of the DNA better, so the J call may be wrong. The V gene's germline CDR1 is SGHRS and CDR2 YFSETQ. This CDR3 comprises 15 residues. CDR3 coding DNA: TGCGCCAGCAGCCCGAACCCGACCCAGGGCTACGAGCAGTACTTC. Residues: CASSPNPTQGYEQYF.

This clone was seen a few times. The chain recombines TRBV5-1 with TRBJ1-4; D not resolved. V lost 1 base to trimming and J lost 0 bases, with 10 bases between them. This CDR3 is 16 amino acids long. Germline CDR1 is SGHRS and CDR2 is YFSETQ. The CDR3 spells CASSLSGGTTNEKLFF. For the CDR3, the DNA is TGCGCCAGCAGCTTGTCCGGCGGAACAACTAATGAAAAACTGTTTTTT.

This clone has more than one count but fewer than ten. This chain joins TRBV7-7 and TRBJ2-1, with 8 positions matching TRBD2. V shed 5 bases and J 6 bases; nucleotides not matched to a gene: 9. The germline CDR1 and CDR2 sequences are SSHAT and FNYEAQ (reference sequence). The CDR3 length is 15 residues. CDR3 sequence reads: CASSTRSGASNEQFF. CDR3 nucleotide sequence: TGTGCCAGCAGCACCCGTAGCGGGGCCTCCAATGAGCAGTTCTTC.

The CDR3 nucleotides read TGTGCCAGCACCCAAGAGCGGGGGTTCCGGGAGACCCAGTACTTC. Its protein product is CASTQERGFRETQYF. The V gene is TRBV7-8, the J gene TRBJ2-5; 8 bases are shared with TRBD2. With V trimmed by 7 bases and J by 5 bases, 12 bases remained unmatched. The germline V gene encodes CDR1 SGHVS and CDR2 FQNEAQ. This CDR3 comprises 15 residues.

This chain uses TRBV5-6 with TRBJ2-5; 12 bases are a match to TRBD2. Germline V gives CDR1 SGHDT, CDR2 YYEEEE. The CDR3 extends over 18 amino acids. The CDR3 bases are TGTGCTTCTCAAAACCGACTAGCGGGGGCGGGTCCGGGTTGGACCCAGTACTTC. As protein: CASQNRLAGAGPGWTQYF.

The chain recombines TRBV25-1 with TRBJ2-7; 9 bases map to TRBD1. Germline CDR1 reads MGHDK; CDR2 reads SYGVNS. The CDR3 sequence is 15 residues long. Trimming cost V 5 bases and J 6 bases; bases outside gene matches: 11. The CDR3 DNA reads TGTGCCAGCAGTCGCGCCGGGACAGGGTGGGGCGAGCAGTACTTC. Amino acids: CASSRAGTGWGEQYF.

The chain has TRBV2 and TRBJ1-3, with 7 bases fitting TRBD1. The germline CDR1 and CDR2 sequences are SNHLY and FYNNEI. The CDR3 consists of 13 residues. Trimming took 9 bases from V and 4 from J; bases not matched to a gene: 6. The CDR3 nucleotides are TGTGCCAGGACACAGGGGAGGGGAAACACCATATATTTT. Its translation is CARTQGRGNTIYF.

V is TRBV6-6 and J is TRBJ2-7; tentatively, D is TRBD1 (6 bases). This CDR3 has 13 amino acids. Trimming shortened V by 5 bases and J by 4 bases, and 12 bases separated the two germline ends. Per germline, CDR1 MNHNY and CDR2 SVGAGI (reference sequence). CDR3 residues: CASSIHREYEQYF. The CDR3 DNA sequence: TGTGCCAGCAGTATACACAGGGAGTACGAGCAGTACTTC.

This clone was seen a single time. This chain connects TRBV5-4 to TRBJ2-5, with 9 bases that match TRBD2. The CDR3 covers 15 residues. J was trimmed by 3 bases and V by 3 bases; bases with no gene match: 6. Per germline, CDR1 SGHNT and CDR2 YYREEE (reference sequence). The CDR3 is CASSSAGLAKETQYF. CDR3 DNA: TGTGCCAGCAGCTCCGCTGGACTAGCGAAAGAGACCCAGTACTTC.

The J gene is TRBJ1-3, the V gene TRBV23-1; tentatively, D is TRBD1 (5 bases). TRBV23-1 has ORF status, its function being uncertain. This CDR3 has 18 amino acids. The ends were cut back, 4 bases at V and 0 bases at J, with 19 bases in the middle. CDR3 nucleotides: TGCGCCAGCAGTCCCGACCTCGGGGGACCCTACTCTGGAAACACCATATATTTT. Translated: CASSPDLGGPYSGNTIYF.

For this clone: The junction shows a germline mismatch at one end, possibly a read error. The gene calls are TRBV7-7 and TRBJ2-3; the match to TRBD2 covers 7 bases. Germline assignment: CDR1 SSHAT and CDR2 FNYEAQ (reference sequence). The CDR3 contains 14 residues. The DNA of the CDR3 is TGTGCTAGCAGCAGGAGCGGGGGCACAGATACGCAGTATTTT. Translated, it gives CASSRSGGTDTQYF.

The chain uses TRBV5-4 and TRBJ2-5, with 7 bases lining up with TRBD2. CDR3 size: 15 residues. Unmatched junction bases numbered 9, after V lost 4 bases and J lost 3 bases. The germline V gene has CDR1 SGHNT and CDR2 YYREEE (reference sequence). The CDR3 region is CASSKPGLREETQYF. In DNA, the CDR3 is TGTGCCAGCAGCAAACCGGGACTACGGGAAGAGACCCAGTACTTC.

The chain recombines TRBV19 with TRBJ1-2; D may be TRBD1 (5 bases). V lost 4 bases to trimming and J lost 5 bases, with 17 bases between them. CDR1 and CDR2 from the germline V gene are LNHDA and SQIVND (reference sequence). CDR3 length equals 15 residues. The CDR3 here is CASSRSGFGGYGYTF. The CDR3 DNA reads TGTGCCAGTAGTAGATCAGGGTTCGGGGGATATGGCTACACCTTC.

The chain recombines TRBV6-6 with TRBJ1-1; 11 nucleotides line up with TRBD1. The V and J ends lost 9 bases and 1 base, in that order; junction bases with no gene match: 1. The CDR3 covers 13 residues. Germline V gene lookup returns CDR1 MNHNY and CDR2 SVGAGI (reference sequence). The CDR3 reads CASGQGANTEAFF. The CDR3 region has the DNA TGTGCCAGTGGACAGGGGGCGAACACTGAAGCTTTCTTT.

CDR3 coding DNA: TGCGCCAGCAGTGCCATGACAGGAACCCCGGAGGGCTACACCTTC. Its protein is CASSAMTGTPEGYTF. This chain joins TRBV10-1 and TRBJ1-2; possible D gene TRBD1, 6 bases. Germline V gene sequence: CDR1 WNHNN, CDR2 SYGVQD (reference sequence). The CDR3 extends over 15 amino acids. Trimming removed 4 bases at V and 8 bases at J, with 20 bases between.

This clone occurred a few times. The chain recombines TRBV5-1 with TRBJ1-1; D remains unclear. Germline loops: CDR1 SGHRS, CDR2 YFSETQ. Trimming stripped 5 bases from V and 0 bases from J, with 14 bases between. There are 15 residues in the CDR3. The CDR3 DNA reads TGCGCCAGCAGGTTCCAGACAAGTATGAACACTGAAGCTTTCTTT. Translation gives CASRFQTSMNTEAFF. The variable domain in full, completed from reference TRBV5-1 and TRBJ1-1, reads KAGVTQTPRYLIKTRGQQVTLSCSPISGHRSVSWYQQTPGQGLQFLFEYFSETQRNKGNFPGRFSGRQFSNSRSEMNVSTLELGDSALYLCASRFQTSMNTEAFFGQGTRLTVV.

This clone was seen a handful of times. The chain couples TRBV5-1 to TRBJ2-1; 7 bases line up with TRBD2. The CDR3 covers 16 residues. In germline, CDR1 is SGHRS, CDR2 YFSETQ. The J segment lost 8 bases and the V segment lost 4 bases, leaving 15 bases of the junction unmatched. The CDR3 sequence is CASSPTRGGGADEQFF. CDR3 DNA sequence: TGCGCCAGCAGCCCTACCCGTGGGGGAGGGGCTGATGAGCAGTTCTTC.

The CDR3 nucleotides read TGTGCCAGCAGCTCGGACAGGGGGAGGCAAGTGGTGCAGTTCTTC. This codes for CASSSDRGRQVVQFF. The rearrangement links TRBV5-4 to TRBJ2-1, with 10 bases aligning to TRBD1. The V gene end was trimmed by 3 bases and the J gene end by 12 bases; junction bases not matched to a gene: 12. Germline loops: CDR1 SGHNT, CDR2 YYREEE (reference sequence). CDR3 size: 15 residues.

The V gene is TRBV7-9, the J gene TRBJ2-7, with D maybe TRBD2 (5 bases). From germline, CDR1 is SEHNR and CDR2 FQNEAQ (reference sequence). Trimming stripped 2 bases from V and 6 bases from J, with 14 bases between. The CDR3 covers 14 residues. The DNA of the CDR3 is TGTGCCAGCAGCTTACAGTCAGAGGGTTCCGAGCAGTACTTC. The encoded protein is CASSLQSEGSEQYF.

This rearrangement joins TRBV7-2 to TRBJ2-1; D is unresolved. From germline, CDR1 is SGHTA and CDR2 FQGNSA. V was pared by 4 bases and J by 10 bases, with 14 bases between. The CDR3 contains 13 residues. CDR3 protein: CASSSFPGYEQFF. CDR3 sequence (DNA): TGTGCCAGCAGCTCTTTCCCCGGGTACGAGCAGTTCTTC.

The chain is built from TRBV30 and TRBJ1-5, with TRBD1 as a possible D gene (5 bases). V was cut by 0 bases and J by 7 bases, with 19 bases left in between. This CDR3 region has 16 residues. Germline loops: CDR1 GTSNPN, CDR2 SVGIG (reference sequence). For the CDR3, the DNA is TGTGCCTGGAGTGTATCCGCGAGTCTGGGGCGGCAGCCCCAGCATTTT. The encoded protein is CAWSVSASLGRQPQHF.

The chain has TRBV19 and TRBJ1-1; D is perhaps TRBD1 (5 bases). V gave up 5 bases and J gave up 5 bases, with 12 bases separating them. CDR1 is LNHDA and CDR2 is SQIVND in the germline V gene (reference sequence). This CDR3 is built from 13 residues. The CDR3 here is CASSDVGRTEAFF. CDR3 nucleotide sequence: TGTGCCAGTAGTGATGTGGGGCGGACTGAAGCTTTCTTT.

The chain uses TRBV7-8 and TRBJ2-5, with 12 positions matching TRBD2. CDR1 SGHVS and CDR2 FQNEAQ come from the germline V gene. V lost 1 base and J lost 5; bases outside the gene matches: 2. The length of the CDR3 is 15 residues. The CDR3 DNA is TGTGCCAGCAGCTTAGGACTAGCGGGGGAGGAGACCCAGTACTTC. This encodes CASSLGLAGEETQYF.

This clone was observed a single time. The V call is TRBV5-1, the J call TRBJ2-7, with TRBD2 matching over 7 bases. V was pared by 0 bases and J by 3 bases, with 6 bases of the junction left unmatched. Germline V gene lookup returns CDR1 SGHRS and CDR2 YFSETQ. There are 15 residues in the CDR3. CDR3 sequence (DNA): TGCGCCAGCAGCTTGGGCGCTAGCGGTTACTACGAGCAGTACTTC. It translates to CASSLGASGYYEQYF.

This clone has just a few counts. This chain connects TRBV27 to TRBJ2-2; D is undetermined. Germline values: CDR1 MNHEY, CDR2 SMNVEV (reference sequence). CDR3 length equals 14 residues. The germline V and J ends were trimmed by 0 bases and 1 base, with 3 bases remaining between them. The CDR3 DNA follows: TGTGCCAGCAGTTTATCGAGGAACACCGGGGAGCTGTTTTTT. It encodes CASSLSRNTGELFF.